One sample yielded the 22 T cell receptor beta chains listed below, sequenced in a study of T cell responses to AZD1222 COVID-19 vaccine. Assay: immunoSEQ multiplex PCR; the TCRdb copy retains only in-frame clones and omits some. This repertoire shows about 120,000 clones, roughly 90% found once; its top ten account for approximately 4.9%. The specimen comprised peripheral blood, sampled on day 0 of AZD1222 vaccination. These receptors came from an adult in good health.

As to this clone: This sample also contains other DNA sequences that code for the same CDR3. The V and J genes are TRBV12-3 or TRBV12-4 and TRBJ2-5; possibly TRBD2 for D (5 bases). With 3 bases removed from V and 5 bases from J, the gap between germline ends came to 7 bases. This CDR3 comprises 12 residues. CDR3 DNA: TGTGCCAGCAGTTTGTGGGAGGAGACCCAGTACTTC. Translating it yields CASSLWEETQYF.

The rearrangement joins TRBV19 to TRBJ2-7; 7 bases line up with TRBD2. This CDR3 spans 15 amino acids. J gave up 5 bases and V 3 bases, and 10 bases lay outside the gene matches. CDR1 is LNHDA and CDR2 is SQIVND in the germline V gene (reference sequence). The CDR3 nucleotides read TGTGCCAGTAGTATTGGGGAGGGTGGGGGAAACGAGCAGTACTTC. Translation gives CASSIGEGGGNEQYF.

This rearrangement joins TRBV28 to TRBJ1-2; a weak D match, TRBD1 (5 bases). Germline V CDR1 and CDR2: MDHEN, SYDVKM. With 5 bases removed from V and 5 bases from J, the gap between germline ends came to 15 bases. The CDR3 sequence is 14 residues long. In DNA, the CDR3 is TGTGCCAGCAGTACTCGGGGGAGGGAGTATGGCTACACCTTC. It encodes CASSTRGREYGYTF.

J is TRBJ1-5 and V is TRBV4-2, with D unresolved. V lost 3 bases to trimming and J lost 4 bases, with 13 bases between them. This CDR3 comprises 15 residues. Germline loops: CDR1 LGHNA, CDR2 YNFKEQ. The chain's CDR3 is CASSQGPAGNQPQHF. CDR3 in DNA: TGTGCCAGCAGCCAGGGCCCCGCGGGGAATCAGCCCCAGCATTTT.

This chain joins TRBV10-3 and TRBJ2-7; maybe TRBD2 (6 bases). The CDR3 has 14 residues. Germline CDR1 and CDR2: ENHRY and SYGVKD. V dropped 6 bases and J dropped 9 bases, with 21 bases sitting between them. CDR3 bases: TGTGCCATCAGGGAAGCCGGGGGTAGGGAGGCGCAGTACTTC. Its protein is CAIREAGGREAQYF.

The J gene is TRBJ1-3, the V gene TRBV7-2; perhaps TRBD1 as D (6 bases). The CDR3 is 17 residues long. Looked up from germline, CDR1 is SGHTA and CDR2 is FQGNSA. V was pared by 0 bases and J by 4 bases, with 16 bases between. CDR3 in amino acids: CASSLARGTFSGNTIYF. CDR3 nucleotide sequence: TGTGCCAGCAGCTTAGCGAGGGGGACCTTCTCGGGAAACACCATATATTTT.

The chain couples TRBV3-1 (or the pseudogene TRBV3-2) to TRBJ2-7; 7 bases are a match to TRBD2. Germline V gene sequence: CDR1 LGHDT, CDR2 YNNKEL (reference sequence). This CDR3 is 14 amino acids long. V shed 3 bases and J 5 bases; nucleotides not matched to a gene: 7. This CDR3 reads CASSHSGQGNEQYF. CDR3 bases: TGTGCCAGCAGCCATAGCGGGCAGGGAAACGAGCAGTACTTC.

This clone is a singleton in its sample. The chain is built from TRBV7-8 and TRBJ2-5; D is unclear. The CDR3 sequence is 16 residues long. Per the germline V gene, CDR1 is SGHVS and CDR2 is FQNEAQ. Trimming stripped 2 bases from V and 1 base from J, with 14 bases between. The CDR3 nucleotides are TGTGCCAGCAGCTTATTAGGCCCAGCAGGCCAAGAGACCCAGTACTTC. It is translated as CASSLLGPAGQETQYF.

This chain links TRBV7-3 with TRBJ2-2; tentatively, D is TRBD2 (5 bases). Per the germline V gene, CDR1 is SGHTA and CDR2 is FQGTGA. The CDR3 runs 16 residues. Trimming pared 0 bases from V and 5 bases from J, leaving 13 bases between. The CDR3 sequence is CASSLTVASRTGELFF. In DNA form, the CDR3 reads TGTGCCAGCAGCTTAACGGTGGCTAGCAGGACCGGGGAGCTGTTTTTT.

The CDR3 region is CASSLFFGGMNTEAFF. CDR3 nucleotide sequence: TGTGCCAGCAGTTTATTCTTCGGAGGAATGAACACTGAAGCTTTCTTT. The chain carries TRBV28 and TRBJ1-1; D is undetermined. The length of the CDR3 is 16 residues. The germline gives CDR1 MDHEN, CDR2 SYDVKM. V shed 1 base and J shed 0 bases, with 12 bases lying between them.

The chain links TRBV9 to TRBJ1-1; maybe TRBD1 (6 bases). Germline-derived CDR1 and CDR2 are SGDLS and YYNGEE. The CDR3 is 15 amino acids. V dropped 3 bases and J dropped 7 bases, with 19 bases sitting between them. DNA of the CDR3: TGTGCCAGCAGCGACCCCCGGCAGGGGCGGGGTGAAGCTTTCTTT. As protein: CASSDPRQGRGEAFF.

This chain joins TRBV11-2 and TRBJ2-1; D ambiguous. Between the trimmed V and J ends, which lost 1 base and 2 bases, there was a span of 9 bases. CDR3 size: 15 residues. The germline V gene encodes CDR1 SGHAT and CDR2 FQNNGV. The CDR3: CASSLAESAYNEQFF. DNA of the CDR3: TGTGCCAGCAGCTTAGCAGAGTCCGCCTACAATGAGCAGTTCTTC.

This chain uses TRBV7-2 with TRBJ2-7, with 9 bases identical to TRBD2. Germline V lookup: CDR1 SGHTA, CDR2 FQGNSA. Trimming removed 1 base from V and 6 bases from J; junction bases left unmatched: 10. The CDR3 has 16 amino acids. This CDR3 is CASSLGASGTAGEQYF. DNA of the CDR3: TGTGCCAGCAGCTTAGGGGCTAGCGGGACTGCGGGCGAGCAGTACTTC.

V gene TRBV9 combines with J gene TRBJ2-3; D perhaps matches TRBD1 (5 bases). Germline assignment: CDR1 SGDLS and CDR2 YYNGEE. This CDR3 region has 12 residues. V was shortened by 3 bases and J by 8 bases, with 10 bases between the two germline ends. CDR3 DNA: TGTGCCAGCAGCGGTACAGGCCGTACGCAGTATTTT. Its translation is CASSGTGRTQYF.

Comments on this clone: The junction differs from germline at one of its ends, possibly a read error. The V call is TRBV7-3, the J call TRBJ2-5; tentative D call: TRBD2 (5 bases). The length of the CDR3 is 15 residues. Germline V gene data show CDR1 as SGHTA and CDR2 as FQGTGA. CDR3 region: CASSLTGWKGETQYF. The CDR3 bases are TGTGCCAGCAGCCTAACGGGGTGGAAGGGAGAGACCCAGTACTTC.

The chain uses TRBV7-9 and TRBJ2-5; unclear D gene. The V gene's germline CDR1 is SEHNR and CDR2 FQNEAQ (reference sequence). Trimming removed 5 bases at V and 5 bases at J, with 15 bases between. This CDR3 comprises 14 residues. DNA for the CDR3: TGTGCCAGCAGCACTATAGGGCTCGTGGAGACCCAGTACTTC. The encoded protein is CASSTIGLVETQYF. Supplemented by reference TRBV7-9 and TRBJ2-5, the full variable domain reads DTGVSQNPRHKITKRGQNVTFRCDPISEHNRLYWYRQTLGQGPEFLTYFQNEAQLEKSRLLSDRFSAERPKGSFSTLEIQRTEQGDSAMYLCASSTIGLVETQYFGPGTRLLVL.

This clone was detected once. The rearrangement links TRBV12-3 or TRBV12-4 to TRBJ2-7, with unresolved D. V lost 1 base, J lost 3 bases, and 4 bases lay in between. The length of the CDR3 is 12 residues. For the CDR3, the DNA is TGTGCCAGCAGTTTAGGTATCTACGAGCAGTACTTC. The encoded protein is CASSLGIYEQYF.

The chain couples TRBV7-2 to TRBJ1-1; possibly TRBD1 for D (5 bases). The CDR3 is 15 amino acids. Germline V CDR1 and CDR2: SGHTA, FQGNSA. Trimming stripped 5 bases from V and 0 bases from J, with 13 bases between. CDR3 nucleotide sequence: TGTGCCAGCAGCACCAGGGCTCTCATGAACACTGAAGCTTTCTTT. Protein: CASSTRALMNTEAFF.

The rearrangement uses TRBV18 and TRBJ1-4; weak D call: TRBD1 (5 bases). The CDR3 covers 14 residues. Germline assignment: CDR1 KGHSH and CDR2 LQKENI. Trimming removed 3 bases at V and 8 bases at J, with 13 bases between. CDR3 bases: TGTGCCAGCTCACCGCAGGGAGGAAGGGAAAAACTGTTTTTT. This gives the protein CASSPQGGREKLFF.

The rearrangement links TRBV24-1 to TRBJ1-5; D is possibly TRBD1 (5 bases). The CDR3 runs 16 residues. CDR1 is KGHDR and CDR2 is SFDVKD in the germline V gene. Trimming removed 4 bases at V and 0 bases at J, with 12 bases between. The CDR3 reads CATSEGRASSNQPQHF. CDR3 sequence (DNA): TGTGCCACCAGTGAAGGCAGGGCAAGTAGCAATCAGCCCCAGCATTTT.

V and J are TRBV7-8 and TRBJ1-1, with a possible D match to TRBD1 (5 bases). Germline V gene data show CDR1 as SGHVS and CDR2 as FQNEAQ. This CDR3 is 15 amino acids long. The V end was cut by 1 base, the J end by 4 bases, with 13 bases between. Here the CDR3 reads CASSLGSGWGTEAFF. In DNA, the CDR3 is TGTGCCAGCAGCTTAGGGTCAGGGTGGGGCACTGAAGCTTTCTTT.

The rearrangement links TRBV9 to TRBJ2-7; the D gene is possibly TRBD2 (5 bases). Germline V gives CDR1 SGDLS, CDR2 YYNGEE. The germline V and J ends were trimmed by 4 bases and 2 bases, with 13 bases remaining between them. This CDR3 contains 14 residues. CDR3 sequence reads: CASSRSGLTYEQYF. The CDR3 bases are TGTGCCAGCAGCAGATCCGGACTGACCTACGAGCAGTACTTC.